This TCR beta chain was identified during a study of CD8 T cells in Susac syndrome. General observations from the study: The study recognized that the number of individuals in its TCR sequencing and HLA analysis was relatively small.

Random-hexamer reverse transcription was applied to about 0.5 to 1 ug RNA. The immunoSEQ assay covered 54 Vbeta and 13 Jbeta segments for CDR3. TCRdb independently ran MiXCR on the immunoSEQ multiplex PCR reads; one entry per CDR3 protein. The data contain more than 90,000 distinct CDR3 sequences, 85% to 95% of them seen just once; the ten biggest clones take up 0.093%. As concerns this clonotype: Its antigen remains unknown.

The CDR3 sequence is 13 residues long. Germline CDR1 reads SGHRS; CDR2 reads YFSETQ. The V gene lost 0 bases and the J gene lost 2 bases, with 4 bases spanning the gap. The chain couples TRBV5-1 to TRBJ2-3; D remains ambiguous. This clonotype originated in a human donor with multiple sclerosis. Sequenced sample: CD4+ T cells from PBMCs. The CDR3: CASSLAYTDTQYF. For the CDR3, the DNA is TGCGCCAGCAGCTTGGCCTACACAGATACGCAGTATTTT. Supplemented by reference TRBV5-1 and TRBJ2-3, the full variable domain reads KAGVTQTPRYLIKTRGQQVTLSCSPISGHRSVSWYQQTPGQGLQFLFEYFSETQRNKGNFPGRFSGRQFSNSRSEMNVSTLELGDSALYLCASSLAYTDTQYFGPGTRLTVL.